The subject of this entry is one T cell receptor (beta chain). Its antigen is currently not known. Base qualities are not at hand, and no much larger clone is one base apart. To prepare the library, PCR was applied. TCRdb lists the instrument as Illumina HiSeq 2500. To normalize quantification of the TCRbeta repertoire, the TCR libraries were built with molecular barcoding that relied on unique molecular identifiers. TCRdb cleaned the public reads at Q25 with fastp, built clones with MiXCR and kept in-frame beta chains. Records with the same CDR3 protein are collapsed into one entry carrying the most frequent genes and DNA. The sample table contains under 850,000 distinct CDR3 sequences; only one count was recorded for around 12% of them. Approximately 0.8% of the sample is held by the ten biggest clonotypes. Taken with the paper, the label for treatment or condition translates to: allogeneic hematopoietic cell transplantation with graft depleted of TCRalphabeta T cells and CD19 B cells. Transplant recipients were children who received TCRalphabeta/CD19-depleted allogeneic hematopoietic cell grafts.

V gives up 8 bases and J gives up 2 bases, and the segment between their germline ends measures 12 bases. Per the germline V gene, MDHEN is the CDR1 and SYDVKM is the CDR2. From cysteine to phenylalanine, the CDR3 is 14 amino acids long. Of all the DNA, just the CDR3 is kept, 42 bases in frame from base 1. This specimen comes from a study of T-cell reconstitution after alpha-beta-depleted transplantation in children (dated by TCRdb to about 2016). Context from the whole study: The study quantitatively tracked T-cell immune reconstitution after TCRalphabeta/CD19-depleted allogeneic hematopoietic cell transplantation in children using TCR repertoire profiling.

What the authors observed across the whole study: About two months after transplant, the apparently early recovery of alphabetaT-cell counts reportedly depended on just several hundred clones that had expanded rapidly and came from non-depleted graft cells. In some patients, the high TCRbeta diversity seen at day 60 was put down to recipient T cells and intrathymic progenitors that had survived conditioning. Over the following months the frequencies of hyperexpanded clones went down, and after one year T-cell counts and TCRbeta diversity were mostly credited to newly produced T cells.

The source was PBMCs, collected before TCRalphabeta/CD19-depleted stem cell transplant. The sequence came from a girl aged 2 to 10 with congenital amegakaryocytic thrombocytopenia, due to receive a stem cell transplant. The chain employs TRBV28 and TRBJ1-4, with TRBD1 tentatively as D gene (5 bases match). The DNA is TGTGCCAGCGGGGGGACGGAGACTAATGAAAAACTGTTTTTT. Protein translation: CASGGTETNEKLFF. The reference TRBV28 and TRBJ1-4 proteins fill in what lies around the CDR3, so the full variable domain reads DVKVTQSSRYLVKRTGEKVFLECVQDMDHENMFWYRQDPGLGLRLIYFSYDVKMKEKGDIPEGYSVSREKKERFSLILESASTNQTSMYLCASGGTETNEKLFFGSGTQLSVL.